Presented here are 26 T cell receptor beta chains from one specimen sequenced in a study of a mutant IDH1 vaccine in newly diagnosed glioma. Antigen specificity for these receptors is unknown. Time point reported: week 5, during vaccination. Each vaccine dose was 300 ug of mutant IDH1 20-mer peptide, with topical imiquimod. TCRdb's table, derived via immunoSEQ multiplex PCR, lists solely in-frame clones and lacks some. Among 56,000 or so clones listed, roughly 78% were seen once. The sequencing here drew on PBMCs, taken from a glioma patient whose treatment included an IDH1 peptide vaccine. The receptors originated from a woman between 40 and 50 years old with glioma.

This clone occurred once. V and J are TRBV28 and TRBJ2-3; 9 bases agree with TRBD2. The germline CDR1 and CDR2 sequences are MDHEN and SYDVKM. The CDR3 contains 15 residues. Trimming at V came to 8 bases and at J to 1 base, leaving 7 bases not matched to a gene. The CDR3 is CASSGLAGRTDTQYF. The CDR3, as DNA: TGTGCCAGCTCGGGGCTAGCGGGGCGCACAGATACGCAGTATTTT. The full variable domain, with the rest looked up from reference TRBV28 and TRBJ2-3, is DVKVTQSSRYLVKRTGEKVFLECVQDMDHENMFWYRQDPGLGLRLIYFSYDVKMKEKGDIPEGYSVSREKKERFSLILESASTNQTSMYLCASSGLAGRTDTQYFGPGTRLTVL.

Written as DNA, the CDR3 is TGCAGCGCTAAACCTGGCATAGCGGCTCTTCAGTACTTC. This codes for CSAKPGIAALQYF. The chain couples TRBV29-1 to TRBJ2-4; D is perhaps TRBD2 (6 bases). CDR1 and CDR2 (germline): SQVTM, ANQGSEA. The germline V and J ends were trimmed by 7 bases and 11 bases, with 21 bases remaining between them. This CDR3 is 13 amino acids long.

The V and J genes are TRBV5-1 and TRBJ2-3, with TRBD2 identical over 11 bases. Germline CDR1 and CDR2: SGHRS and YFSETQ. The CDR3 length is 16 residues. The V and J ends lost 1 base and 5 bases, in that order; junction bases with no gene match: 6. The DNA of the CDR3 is TGCGCCAGCAGCTTGCCTAGCGGGGGGACGGAAGATACGCAGTATTTT. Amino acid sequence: CASSLPSGGTEDTQYF.

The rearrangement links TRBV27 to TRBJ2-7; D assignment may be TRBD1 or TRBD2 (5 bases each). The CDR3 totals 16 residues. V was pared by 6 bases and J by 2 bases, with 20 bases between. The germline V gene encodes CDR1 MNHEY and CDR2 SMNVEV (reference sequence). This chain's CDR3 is CASSPPGPSGPYEQYF. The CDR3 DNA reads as TGTGCCAGCAGCCCCCCGGGACCCTCGGGGCCCTACGAGCAGTACTTC.

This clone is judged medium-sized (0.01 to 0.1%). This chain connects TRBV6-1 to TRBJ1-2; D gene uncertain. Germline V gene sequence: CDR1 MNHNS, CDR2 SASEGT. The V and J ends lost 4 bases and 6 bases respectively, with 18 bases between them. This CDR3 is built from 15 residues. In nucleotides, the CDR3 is TGTGCCAGCAGTGTAATTCCAGGAGGAGGGAATGGCTACACCTTC. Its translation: CASSVIPGGGNGYTF.

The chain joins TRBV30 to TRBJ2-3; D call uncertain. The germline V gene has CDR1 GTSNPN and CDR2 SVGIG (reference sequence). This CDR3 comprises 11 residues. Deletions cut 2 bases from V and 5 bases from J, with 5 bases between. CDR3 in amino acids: CAWSWQDTQYF. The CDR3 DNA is TGTGCCTGGAGTTGGCAAGATACGCAGTATTTT.

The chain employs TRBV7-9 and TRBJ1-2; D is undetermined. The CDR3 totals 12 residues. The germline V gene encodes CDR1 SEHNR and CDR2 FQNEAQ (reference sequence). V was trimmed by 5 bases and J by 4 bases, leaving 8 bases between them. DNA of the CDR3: TGTGCCAGCAGCCCCGAGGGCTATGGCTACACCTTC. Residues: CASSPEGYGYTF.

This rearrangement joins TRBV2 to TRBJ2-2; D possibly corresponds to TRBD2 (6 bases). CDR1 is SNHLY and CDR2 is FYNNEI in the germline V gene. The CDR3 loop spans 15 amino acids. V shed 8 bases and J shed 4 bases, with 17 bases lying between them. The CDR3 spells CASGPGRRVTGELFF. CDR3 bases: TGTGCCAGCGGGCCAGGGAGGAGAGTCACCGGGGAGCTGTTTTTT. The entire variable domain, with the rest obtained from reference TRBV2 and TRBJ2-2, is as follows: EPEVTQTPSHQVTQMGQEVILRCVPISNHLYFYWYRQILGQKVEFLVSFYNNEISEKSEIFDDQFSVERPDGSNFTLKIRSTKLEDSAMYFCASGPGRRVTGELFFGEGSRLTVL.

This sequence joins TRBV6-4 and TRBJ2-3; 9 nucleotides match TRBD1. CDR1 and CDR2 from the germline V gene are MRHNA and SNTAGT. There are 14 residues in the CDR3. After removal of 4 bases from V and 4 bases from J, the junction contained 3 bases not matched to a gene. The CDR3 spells CASSVGTGSDTQYF. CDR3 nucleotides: TGTGCCAGCAGTGTGGGGACAGGGTCAGATACGCAGTATTTT.

The CDR3 bases are TGTGCCAGTCAGGCCCCGGGCATTAACTATGGCTACACCTTC. Amino acids: CASQAPGINYGYTF. The rearrangement links TRBV19 to TRBJ1-2; D is unresolved. This CDR3 comprises 14 residues. V shed 8 bases and J shed 1 base, with 14 bases lying between them. The germline V gene encodes CDR1 LNHDA and CDR2 SQIVND (reference sequence).

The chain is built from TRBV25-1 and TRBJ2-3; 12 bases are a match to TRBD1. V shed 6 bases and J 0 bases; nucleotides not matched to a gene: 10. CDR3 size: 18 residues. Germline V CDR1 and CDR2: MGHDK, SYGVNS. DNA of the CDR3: TGTGCCAGCAGCCCCCGGGACAGGGGGCCGCACAGCACAGATACGCAGTATTTT. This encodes CASSPRDRGPHSTDTQYF.

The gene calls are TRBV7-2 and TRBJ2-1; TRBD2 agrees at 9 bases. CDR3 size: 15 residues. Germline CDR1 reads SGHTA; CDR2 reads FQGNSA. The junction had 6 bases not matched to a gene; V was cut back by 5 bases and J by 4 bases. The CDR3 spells CASSRGLAGYNEQFF. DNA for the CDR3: TGTGCCAGCAGCCGGGGGCTAGCGGGATACAATGAGCAGTTCTTC.

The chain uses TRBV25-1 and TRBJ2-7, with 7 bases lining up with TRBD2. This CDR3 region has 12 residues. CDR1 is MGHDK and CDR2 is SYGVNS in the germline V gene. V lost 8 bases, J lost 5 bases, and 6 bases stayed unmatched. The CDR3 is CASGEGIDEQYF. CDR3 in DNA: TGTGCCAGCGGGGAGGGGATCGACGAGCAGTACTTC.

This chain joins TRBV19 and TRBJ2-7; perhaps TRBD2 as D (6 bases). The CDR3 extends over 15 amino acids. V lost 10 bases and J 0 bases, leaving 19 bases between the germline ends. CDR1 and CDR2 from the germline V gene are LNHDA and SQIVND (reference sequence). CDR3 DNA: TGTGCCACCCCGCCGGTGGAGGGGTTCTCCTACGAGCAGTACTTC. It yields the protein CATPPVEGFSYEQYF.

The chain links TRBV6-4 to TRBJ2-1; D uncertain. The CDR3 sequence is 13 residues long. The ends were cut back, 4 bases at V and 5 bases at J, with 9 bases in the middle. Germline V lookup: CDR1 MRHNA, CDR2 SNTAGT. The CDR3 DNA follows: TGTGCCAGCAGTGTGGGTCGGAACAATGAGCAGTTCTTC. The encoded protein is CASSVGRNNEQFF.

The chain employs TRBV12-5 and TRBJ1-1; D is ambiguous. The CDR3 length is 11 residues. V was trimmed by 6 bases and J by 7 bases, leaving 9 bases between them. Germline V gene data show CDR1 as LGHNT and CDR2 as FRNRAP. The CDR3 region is CASGSVGEAFF. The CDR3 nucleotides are TGTGCTAGTGGCTCAGTCGGTGAAGCTTTCTTT.

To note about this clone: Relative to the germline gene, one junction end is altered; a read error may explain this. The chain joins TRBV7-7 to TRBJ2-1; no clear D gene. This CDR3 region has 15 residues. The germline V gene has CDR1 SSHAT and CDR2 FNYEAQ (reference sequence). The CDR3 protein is CASSSTATSYNEQFF. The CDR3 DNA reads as TGTGCTAGCAGCTCCACTGCTACCTCCTACAATGAGCAGTTCTTC.

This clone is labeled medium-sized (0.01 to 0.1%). Here the CDR3 reads CASSLVPLQPYRDGTGNTIYF. In DNA, the CDR3 is TGCGCCAGCAGCTTGGTCCCCCTTCAACCTTACCGCGACGGGACTGGAAACACCATATATTTT. The chain is built from TRBV5-1 and TRBJ1-3, with no clear D. Germline V gene data show CDR1 as SGHRS and CDR2 as YFSETQ. The CDR3 consists of 21 residues. Trimming removed 0 bases from V and 2 bases from J, with 27 bases in between.

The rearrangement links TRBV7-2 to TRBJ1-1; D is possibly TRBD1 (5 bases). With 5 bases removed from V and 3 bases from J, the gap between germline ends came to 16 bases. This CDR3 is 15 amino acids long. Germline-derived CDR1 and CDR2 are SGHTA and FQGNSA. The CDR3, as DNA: TGTGCCAGCAGCCGCCGCACAGGAGGCGACACTGAAGCTTTCTTT. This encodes CASSRRTGGDTEAFF.

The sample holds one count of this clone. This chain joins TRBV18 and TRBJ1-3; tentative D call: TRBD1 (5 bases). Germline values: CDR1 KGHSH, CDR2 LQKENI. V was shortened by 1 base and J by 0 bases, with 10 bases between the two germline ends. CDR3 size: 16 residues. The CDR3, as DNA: TGTGCCAGCTCACCACTGACTGGGACCTCTGGAAACACCATATATTTT. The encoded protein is CASSPLTGTSGNTIYF. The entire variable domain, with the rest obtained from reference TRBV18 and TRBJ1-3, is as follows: NAGVMQNPRHLVRRRGQEARLRCSPMKGHSHVYWYRQLPEEGLKFMVYLQKENIIDESGMPKERFSAEFPKEGPSILRIQQVVRGDSAAYFCASSPLTGTSGNTIYFGEGSWLTVV.

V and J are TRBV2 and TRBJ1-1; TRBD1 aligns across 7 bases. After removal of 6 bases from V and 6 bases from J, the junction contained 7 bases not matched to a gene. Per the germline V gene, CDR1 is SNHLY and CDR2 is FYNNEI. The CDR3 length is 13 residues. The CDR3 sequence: CASSRTGQPEAFF. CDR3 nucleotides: TGTGCCAGCAGCCGGACAGGCCAGCCTGAAGCTTTCTTT.

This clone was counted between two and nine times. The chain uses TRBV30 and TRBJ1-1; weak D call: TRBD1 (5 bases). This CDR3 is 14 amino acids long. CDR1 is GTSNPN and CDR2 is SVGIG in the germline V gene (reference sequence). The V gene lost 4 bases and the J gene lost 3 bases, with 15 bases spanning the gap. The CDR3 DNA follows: TGTGCCTGGACGGTTGGGGGTGGGGACACTGAAGCTTTCTTT. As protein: CAWTVGGGDTEAFF.

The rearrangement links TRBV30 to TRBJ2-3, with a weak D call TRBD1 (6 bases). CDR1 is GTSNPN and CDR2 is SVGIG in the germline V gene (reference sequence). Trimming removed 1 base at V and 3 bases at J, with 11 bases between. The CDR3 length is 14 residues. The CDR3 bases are TGTGCCTGGAGTGGGGGGCCTGGTACAGATACGCAGTATTTT. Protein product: CAWSGGPGTDTQYF.

The CDR3 DNA reads as TGCGCCAGCAGCTTGGAAGGGGGCGGTTGGTACGAGCAGTACTTC. Translated, it gives CASSLEGGGWYEQYF. The rearrangement joins TRBV5-1 to TRBJ2-7, with 7 bases aligning to TRBD1. Looked up from germline, CDR1 is SGHRS and CDR2 is YFSETQ. Unmatched junction bases numbered 7, after V lost 0 bases and J lost 4 bases. The CDR3 is 15 residues long. Together with reference TRBV5-1 and TRBJ2-7, the CDR3 gives the full variable domain: KAGVTQTPRYLIKTRGQQVTLSCSPISGHRSVSWYQQTPGQGLQFLFEYFSETQRNKGNFPGRFSGRQFSNSRSEMNVSTLELGDSALYLCASSLEGGGWYEQYFGPGTRLTVT.

The CDR3 coding sequence is TGCGCCAGCAGCCACCACGCAGGGTTCCAAGAGACCCAGTACTTC. Protein: CASSHHAGFQETQYF. This chain connects TRBV4-1 to TRBJ2-5, with a tentative D call TRBD1 (5 bases). V lost 3 bases and J lost 1, with 12 bases in between. Germline V lookup: CDR1 MGHRA, CDR2 YSYEKL. The CDR3 has 15 amino acids.

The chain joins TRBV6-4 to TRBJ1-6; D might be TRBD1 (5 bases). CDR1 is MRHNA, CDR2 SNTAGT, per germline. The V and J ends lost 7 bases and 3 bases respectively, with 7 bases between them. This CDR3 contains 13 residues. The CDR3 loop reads CASKGDYNSPLHF. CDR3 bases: TGTGCCAGCAAAGGGGACTATAATTCACCCCTCCACTTT.